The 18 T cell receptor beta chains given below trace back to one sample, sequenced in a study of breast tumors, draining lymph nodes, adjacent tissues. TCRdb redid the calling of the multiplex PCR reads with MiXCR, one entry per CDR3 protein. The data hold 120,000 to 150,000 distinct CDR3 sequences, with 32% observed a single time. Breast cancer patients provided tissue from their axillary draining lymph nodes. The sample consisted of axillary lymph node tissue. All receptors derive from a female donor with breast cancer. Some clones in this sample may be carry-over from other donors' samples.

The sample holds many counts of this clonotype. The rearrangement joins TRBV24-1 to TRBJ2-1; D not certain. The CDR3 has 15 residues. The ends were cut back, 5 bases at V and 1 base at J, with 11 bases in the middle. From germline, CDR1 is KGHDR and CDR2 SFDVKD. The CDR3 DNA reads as TGTGCCACCAGTGGTGGTCAGGTATCCTACAATGAGCAGTTCTTC. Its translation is CATSGGQVSYNEQFF.

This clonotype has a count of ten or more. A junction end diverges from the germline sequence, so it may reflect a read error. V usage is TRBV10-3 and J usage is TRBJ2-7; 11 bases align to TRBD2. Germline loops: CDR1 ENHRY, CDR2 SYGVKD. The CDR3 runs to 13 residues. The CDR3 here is CAISVLAGDEHYF. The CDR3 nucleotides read TGTGCCATCAGTGTACTAGCGGGAGACGAGCACTACTTC.

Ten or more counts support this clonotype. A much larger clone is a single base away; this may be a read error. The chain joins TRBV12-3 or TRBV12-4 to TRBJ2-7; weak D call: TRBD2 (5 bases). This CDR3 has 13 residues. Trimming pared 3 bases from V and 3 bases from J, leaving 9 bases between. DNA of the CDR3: TGTGCCAGCAGTTTCCGGGGAAGCTACGAGCAGTACTTC. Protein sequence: CASSFRGSYEQYF.

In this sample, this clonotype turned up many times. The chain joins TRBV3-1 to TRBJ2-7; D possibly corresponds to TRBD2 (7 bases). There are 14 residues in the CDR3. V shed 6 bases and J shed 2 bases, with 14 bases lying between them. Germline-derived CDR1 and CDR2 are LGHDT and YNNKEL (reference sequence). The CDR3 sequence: CASRPTGRAYEQYF. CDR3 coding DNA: TGTGCCAGCAGGCCTACAGGGAGGGCCTACGAGCAGTACTTC.

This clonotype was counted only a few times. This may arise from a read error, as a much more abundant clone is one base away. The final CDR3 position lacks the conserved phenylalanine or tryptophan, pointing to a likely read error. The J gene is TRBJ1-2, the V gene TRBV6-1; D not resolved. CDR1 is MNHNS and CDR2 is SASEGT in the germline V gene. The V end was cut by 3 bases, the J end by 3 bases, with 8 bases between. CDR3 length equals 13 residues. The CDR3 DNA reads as TGTGCCAGCAGTGAGAATAAGGACTATGGCTACACCCTC. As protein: CASSENKDYGYTL.

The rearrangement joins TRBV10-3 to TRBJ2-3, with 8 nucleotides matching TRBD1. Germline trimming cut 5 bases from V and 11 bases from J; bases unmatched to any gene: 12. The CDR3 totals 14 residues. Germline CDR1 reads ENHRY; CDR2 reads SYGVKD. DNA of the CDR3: TGTGCCATCAGTTTCGACAGGGGAAACAATGAGCAGTATTTT. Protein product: CAISFDRGNNEQYF.

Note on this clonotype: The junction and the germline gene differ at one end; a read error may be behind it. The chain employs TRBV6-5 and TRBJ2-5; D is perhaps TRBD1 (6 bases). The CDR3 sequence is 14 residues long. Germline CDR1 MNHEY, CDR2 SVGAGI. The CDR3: CAGSRRGGRETQYF. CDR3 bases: TGTGCCGGCAGCCGCCGTGGGGGCAGGGAGACCCAGTACTTC.

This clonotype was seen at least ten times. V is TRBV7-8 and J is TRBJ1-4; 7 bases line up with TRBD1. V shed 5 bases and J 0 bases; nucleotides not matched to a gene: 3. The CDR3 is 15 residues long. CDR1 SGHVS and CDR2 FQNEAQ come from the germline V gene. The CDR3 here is CASSRQGATNEKLFF. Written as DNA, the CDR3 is TGTGCCAGCAGCCGACAGGGTGCAACTAATGAAAAACTGTTTTTT.

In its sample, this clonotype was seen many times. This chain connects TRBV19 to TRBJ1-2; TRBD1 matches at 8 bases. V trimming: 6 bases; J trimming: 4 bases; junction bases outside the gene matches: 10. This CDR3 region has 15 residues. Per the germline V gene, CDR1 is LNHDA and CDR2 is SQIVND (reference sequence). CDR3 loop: CASRTSGTGLYGYTF. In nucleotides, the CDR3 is TGTGCCAGTAGAACTTCCGGGACAGGTCTCTATGGCTACACCTTC.

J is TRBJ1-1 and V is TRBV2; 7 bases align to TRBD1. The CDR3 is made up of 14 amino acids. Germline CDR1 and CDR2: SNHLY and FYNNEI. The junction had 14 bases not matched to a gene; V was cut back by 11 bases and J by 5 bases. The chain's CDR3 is CAALKDREGTEAFF. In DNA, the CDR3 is TGTGCCGCACTAAAAGACAGGGAGGGGACTGAAGCTTTCTTT.

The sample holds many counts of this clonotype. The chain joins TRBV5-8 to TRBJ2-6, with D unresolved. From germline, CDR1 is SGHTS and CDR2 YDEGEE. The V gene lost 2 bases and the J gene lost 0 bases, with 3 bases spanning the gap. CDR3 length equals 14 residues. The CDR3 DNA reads TGTGCCAGCAGCTTTAGCTCTGGGGCCAACGTCCTGACTTTC. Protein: CASSFSSGANVLTF.

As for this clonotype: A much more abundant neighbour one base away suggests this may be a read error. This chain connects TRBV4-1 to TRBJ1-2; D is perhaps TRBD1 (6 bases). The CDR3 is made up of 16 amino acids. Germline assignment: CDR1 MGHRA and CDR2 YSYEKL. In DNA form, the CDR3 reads TGCGCCTGCAGCCAAGATCGGCAGGGGACTAACTATGGCTACACCTTC. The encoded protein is CACSQDRQGTNYGYTF.

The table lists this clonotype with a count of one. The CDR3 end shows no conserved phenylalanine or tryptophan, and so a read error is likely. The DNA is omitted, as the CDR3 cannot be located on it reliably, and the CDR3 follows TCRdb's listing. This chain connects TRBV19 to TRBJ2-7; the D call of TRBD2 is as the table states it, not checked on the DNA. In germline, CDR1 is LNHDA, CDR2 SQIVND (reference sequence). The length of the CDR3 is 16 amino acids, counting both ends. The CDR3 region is CASSIGPSRIPYEQHS.

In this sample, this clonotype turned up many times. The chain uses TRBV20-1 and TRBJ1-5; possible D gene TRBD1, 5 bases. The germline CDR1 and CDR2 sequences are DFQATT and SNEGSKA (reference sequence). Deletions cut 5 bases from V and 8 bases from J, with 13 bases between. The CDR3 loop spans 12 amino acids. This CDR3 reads CSAPRAGKPQHF. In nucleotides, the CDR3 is TGCAGTGCTCCACGGGCAGGGAAGCCCCAGCATTTT.

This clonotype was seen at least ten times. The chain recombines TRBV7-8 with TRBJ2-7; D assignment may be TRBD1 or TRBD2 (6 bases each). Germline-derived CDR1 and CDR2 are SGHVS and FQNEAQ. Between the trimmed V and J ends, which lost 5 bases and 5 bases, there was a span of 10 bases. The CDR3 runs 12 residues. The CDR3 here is CASSPGGHEQYF. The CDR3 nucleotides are TGTGCCAGCAGCCCCGGGGGCCACGAGCAGTACTTC.

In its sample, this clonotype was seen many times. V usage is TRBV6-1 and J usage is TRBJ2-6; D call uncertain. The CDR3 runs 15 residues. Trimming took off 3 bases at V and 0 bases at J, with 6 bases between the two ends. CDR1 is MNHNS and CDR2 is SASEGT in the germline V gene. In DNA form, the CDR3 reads TGTGCCAGCAGTGATCCCCACTCTGGGGCCAACGTCCTGACTTTC. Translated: CASSDPHSGANVLTF.

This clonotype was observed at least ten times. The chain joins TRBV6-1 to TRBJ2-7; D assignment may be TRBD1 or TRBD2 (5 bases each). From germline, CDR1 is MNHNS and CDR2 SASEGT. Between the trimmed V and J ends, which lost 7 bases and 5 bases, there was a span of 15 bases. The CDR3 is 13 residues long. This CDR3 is CASIAGTVHEQYF. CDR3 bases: TGTGCCAGCATTGCAGGGACGGTCCACGAGCAGTACTTC.

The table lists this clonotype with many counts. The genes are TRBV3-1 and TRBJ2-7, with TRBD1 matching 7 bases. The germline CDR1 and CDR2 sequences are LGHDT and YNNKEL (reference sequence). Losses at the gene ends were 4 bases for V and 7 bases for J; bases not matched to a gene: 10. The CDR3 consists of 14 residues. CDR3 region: CASSPRTGSHEQYV. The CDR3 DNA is TGTGCCAGCAGCCCAAGGACAGGATCTCATGAGCAGTACGTC.